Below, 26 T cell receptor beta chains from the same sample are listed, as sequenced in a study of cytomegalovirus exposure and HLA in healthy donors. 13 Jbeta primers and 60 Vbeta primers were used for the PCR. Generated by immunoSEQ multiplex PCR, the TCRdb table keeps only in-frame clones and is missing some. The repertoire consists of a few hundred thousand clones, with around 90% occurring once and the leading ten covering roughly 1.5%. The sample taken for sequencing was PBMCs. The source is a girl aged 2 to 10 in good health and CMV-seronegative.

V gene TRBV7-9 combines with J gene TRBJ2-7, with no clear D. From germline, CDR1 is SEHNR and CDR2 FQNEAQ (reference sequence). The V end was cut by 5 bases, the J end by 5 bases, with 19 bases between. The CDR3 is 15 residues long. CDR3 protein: CASSPVARLRDEQYF. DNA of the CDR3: TGTGCCAGCAGCCCGGTGGCGAGGTTACGAGACGAGCAGTACTTC.

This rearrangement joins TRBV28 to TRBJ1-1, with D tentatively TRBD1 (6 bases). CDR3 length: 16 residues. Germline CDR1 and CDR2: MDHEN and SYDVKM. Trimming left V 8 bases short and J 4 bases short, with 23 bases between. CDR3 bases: TGTGCCAGCCGTGTTGGGGGTTTACAGGGAAGCACTGAAGCTTTCTTT. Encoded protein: CASRVGGLQGSTEAFF.

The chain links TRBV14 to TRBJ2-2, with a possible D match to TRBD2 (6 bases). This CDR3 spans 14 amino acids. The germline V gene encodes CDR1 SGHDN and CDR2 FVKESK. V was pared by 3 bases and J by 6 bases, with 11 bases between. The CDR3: CASSQRGFAGELFF. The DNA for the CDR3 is TGTGCCAGCAGCCAGCGGGGTTTCGCCGGGGAGCTGTTTTTT.

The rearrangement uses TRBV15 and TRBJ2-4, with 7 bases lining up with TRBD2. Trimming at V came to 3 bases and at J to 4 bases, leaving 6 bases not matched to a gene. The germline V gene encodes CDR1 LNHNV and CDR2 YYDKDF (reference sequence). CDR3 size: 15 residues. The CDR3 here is CATSSLGGPKNIQYF. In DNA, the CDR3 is TGTGCCACCAGCAGTCTGGGAGGGCCTAAAAACATTCAGTACTTC.

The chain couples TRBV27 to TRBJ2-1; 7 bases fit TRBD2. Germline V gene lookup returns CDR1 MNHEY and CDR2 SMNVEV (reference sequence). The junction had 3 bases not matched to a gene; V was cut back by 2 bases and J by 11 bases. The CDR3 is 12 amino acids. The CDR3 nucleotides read TGTGCCAGCAGTTTAGCGGGAGTCAAGCAGTTCTTC. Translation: CASSLAGVKQFF.

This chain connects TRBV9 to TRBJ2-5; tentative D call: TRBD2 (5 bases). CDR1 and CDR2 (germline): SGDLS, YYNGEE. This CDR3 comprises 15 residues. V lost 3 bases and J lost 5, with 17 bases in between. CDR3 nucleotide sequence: TGTGCCAGCAGCGATGAAGGCTTTGAGCGGGAGACCCAGTACTTC. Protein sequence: CASSDEGFERETQYF.

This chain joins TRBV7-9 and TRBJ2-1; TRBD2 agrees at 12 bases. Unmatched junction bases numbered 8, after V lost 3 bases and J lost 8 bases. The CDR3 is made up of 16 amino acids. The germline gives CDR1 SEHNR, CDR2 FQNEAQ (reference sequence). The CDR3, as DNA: TGTGCCAGCAGCTTGGATCGAACTAGCGGGAGGTATGAGCAGTTCTTC. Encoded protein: CASSLDRTSGRYEQFF.

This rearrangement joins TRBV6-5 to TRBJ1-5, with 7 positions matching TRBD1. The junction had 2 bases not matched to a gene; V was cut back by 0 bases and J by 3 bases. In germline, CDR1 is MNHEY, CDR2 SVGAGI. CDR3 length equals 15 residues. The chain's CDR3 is CASSYSGQLNQPQHF. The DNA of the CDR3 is TGTGCCAGCAGTTACTCGGGACAGCTCAATCAGCCCCAGCATTTT.

CDR3 region: CASSLVSLGVNTGELFF. The DNA for the CDR3 is TGTGCCAGCAGCTTGGTATCTTTGGGAGTGAACACCGGGGAGCTGTTTTTT. This chain connects TRBV5-4 to TRBJ2-2; maybe TRBD2 (5 bases). Germline V lookup: CDR1 SGHNT, CDR2 YYREEE (reference sequence). V was shortened by 0 bases and J by 1 base, with 13 bases between the two germline ends. The CDR3 loop spans 17 amino acids.

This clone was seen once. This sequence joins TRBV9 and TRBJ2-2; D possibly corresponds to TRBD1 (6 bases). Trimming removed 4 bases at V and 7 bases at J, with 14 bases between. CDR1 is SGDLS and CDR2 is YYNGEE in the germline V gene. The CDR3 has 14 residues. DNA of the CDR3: TGTGCCAGCAGCCCTCACCAGGGGCTCGGGGAGCTGTTTTTT. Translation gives CASSPHQGLGELFF.

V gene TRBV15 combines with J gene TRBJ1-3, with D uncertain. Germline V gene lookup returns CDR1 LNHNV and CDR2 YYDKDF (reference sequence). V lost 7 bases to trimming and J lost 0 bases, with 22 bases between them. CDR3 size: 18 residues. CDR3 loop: CATNAGSLKVISGNTIYF. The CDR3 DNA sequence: TGTGCCACCAACGCGGGCAGTCTAAAGGTTATCTCTGGAAACACCATATATTTT.

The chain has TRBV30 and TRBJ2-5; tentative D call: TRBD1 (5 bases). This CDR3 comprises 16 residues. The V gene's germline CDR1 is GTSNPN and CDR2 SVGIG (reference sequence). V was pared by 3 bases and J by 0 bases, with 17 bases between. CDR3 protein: CAWSRLGHLYQETQYF. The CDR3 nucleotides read TGTGCCTGGAGCCGACTGGGGCATCTGTACCAAGAGACCCAGTACTTC.

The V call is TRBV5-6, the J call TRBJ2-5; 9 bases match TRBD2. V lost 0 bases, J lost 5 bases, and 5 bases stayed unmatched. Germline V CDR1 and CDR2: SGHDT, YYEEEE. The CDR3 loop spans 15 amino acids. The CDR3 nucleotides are TGTGCCAGCAGCTTGGTCGCGGGGGGGCACGAGACCCAGTACTTC. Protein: CASSLVAGGHETQYF.

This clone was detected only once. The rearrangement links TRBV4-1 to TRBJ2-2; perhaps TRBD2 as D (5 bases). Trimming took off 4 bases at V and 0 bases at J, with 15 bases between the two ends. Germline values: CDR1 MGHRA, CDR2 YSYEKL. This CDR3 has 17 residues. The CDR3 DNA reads TGCGCCAGCAGCCCCCAGACGGGTAGCGCGAACACCGGGGAGCTGTTTTTT. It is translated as CASSPQTGSANTGELFF.

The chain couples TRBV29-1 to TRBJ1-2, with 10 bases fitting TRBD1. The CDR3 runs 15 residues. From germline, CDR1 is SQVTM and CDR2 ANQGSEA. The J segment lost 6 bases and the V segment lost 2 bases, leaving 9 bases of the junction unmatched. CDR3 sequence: CSVETGTGERNGYTF. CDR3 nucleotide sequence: TGCAGCGTTGAAACAGGGACAGGGGAAAGAAATGGCTACACCTTC.

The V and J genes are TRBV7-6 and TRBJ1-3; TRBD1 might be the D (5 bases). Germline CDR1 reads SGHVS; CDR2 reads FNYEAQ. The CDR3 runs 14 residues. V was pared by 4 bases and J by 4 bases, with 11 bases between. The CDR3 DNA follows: TGTGCCAGCAGCTCTCAGGGTGGAGGAAACACCATATATTTT. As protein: CASSSQGGGNTIYF.

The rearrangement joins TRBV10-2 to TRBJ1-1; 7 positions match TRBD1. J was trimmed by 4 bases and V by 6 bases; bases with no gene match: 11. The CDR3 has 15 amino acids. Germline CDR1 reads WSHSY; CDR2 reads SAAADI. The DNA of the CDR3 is TGCGCCAGCAGGGAACCGGGACAGCGGGCCACTGAAGCTTTCTTT. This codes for CASREPGQRATEAFF.

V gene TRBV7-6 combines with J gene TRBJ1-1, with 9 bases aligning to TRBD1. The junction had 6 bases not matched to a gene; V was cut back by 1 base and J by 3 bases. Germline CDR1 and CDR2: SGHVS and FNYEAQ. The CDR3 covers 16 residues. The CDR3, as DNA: TGTGCCAGCAGCTTAGTGACAGGGGGGACTCACACTGAAGCTTTCTTT. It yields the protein CASSLVTGGTHTEAFF.

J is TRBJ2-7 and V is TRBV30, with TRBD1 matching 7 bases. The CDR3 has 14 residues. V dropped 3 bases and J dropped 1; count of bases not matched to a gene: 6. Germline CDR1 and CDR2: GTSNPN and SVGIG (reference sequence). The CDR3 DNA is TGTGCCTGGAGCCTCCCGGGACAGTCCTACGAGCAGTACTTC. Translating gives CAWSLPGQSYEQYF.

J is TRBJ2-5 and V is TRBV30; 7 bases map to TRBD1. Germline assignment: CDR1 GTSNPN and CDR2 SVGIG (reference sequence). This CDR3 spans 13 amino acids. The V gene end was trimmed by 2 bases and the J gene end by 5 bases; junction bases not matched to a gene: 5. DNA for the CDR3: TGTGCCTGGAGTTCGGACAGGCTGGAGACCCAGTACTTC. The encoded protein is CAWSSDRLETQYF.

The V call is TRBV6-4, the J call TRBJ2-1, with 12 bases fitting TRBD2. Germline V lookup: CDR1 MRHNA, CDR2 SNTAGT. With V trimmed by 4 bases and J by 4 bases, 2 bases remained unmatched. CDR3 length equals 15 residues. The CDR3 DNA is TGTGCCAGCAGTGCGCTAGCGGGAGGGTACAATGAGCAGTTCTTC. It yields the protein CASSALAGGYNEQFF.

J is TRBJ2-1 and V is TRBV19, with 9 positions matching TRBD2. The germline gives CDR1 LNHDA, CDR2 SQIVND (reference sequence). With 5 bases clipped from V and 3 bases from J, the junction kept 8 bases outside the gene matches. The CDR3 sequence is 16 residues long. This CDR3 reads CASSVLAGALYNEQFF. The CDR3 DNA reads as TGTGCCAGTAGTGTATTAGCGGGGGCTCTCTACAATGAGCAGTTCTTC.

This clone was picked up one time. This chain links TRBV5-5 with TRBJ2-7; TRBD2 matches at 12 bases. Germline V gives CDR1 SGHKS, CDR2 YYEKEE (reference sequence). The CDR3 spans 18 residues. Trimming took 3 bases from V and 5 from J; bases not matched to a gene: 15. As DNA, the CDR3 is TGTGCCAGCAGCTCAATCCCTAATAGGCTAGCGGGAGGGAACGAGCAGTACTTC. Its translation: CASSSIPNRLAGGNEQYF.

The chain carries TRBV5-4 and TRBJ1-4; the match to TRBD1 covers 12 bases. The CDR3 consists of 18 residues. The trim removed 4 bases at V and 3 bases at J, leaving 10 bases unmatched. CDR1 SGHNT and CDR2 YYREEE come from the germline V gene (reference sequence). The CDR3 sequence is CASSLKGTGGAANEKLFF. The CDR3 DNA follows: TGTGCCAGCAGCCTCAAGGGGACAGGGGGCGCAGCTAATGAAAAACTGTTTTTT.

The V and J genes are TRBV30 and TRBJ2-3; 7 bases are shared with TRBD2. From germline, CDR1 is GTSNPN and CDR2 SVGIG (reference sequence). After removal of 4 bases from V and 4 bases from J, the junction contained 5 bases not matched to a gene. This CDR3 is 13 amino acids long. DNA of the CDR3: TGTGCCTGGAATACGGGGGGAGCAGATACGCAGTATTTT. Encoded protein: CAWNTGGADTQYF.

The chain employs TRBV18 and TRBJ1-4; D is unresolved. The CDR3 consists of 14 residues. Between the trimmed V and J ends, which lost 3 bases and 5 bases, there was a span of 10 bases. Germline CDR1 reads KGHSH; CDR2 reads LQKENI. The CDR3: CASSPTLENEKLFF. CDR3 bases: TGTGCCAGCTCACCTACCCTCGAGAATGAAAAACTGTTTTTT. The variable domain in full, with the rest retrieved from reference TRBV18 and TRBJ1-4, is NAGVMQNPRHLVRRRGQEARLRCSPMKGHSHVYWYRQLPEEGLKFMVYLQKENIIDESGMPKERFSAEFPKEGPSILRIQQVVRGDSAAYFCASSPTLENEKLFFGSGTQLSVL.